The clone carrying this T cell receptor beta chain has a handful of counts. The CDR3 totals 13 residues. Trimming pared 5 bases from V and 7 bases from J, leaving 9 bases between. Germline V gene sequence: CDR1 MNHEY, CDR2 SVGAGI. The assay was immunoSEQ multiplex PCR, and TCRdb's table has in-frame clones only and misses some. The sample carries 40,000 to 45,000 clones, around 90% recorded once. The entry originates in a study of T cell changes during pregnancy in multiple sclerosis. The sequencing used CD8+ T cells from peripheral blood mononuclear cells, collected after pregnancy. The chain uses TRBV6-5 and TRBJ1-6; no reliable D call. This TCR was recovered from a female donor in good health, enrolled as a control in a pregnancy study. DNA for the CDR3: TGTGCCAGCAGTCTAACGCCGAATTCACCCCTCCACTTT. Its protein is CASSLTPNSPLHF.